Listed here are 22 T cell receptor beta chains from one sample, sequenced in a study of radiation and T cells in renal cell carcinoma. Time point of the sample: blood 4 weeks post-SBRT, at nephrectomy. Specified treatment: 15 Gy SBRT to primary tumor, nephrectomy 4 weeks later. TCRdb's table, derived via immunoSEQ multiplex PCR, lists solely in-frame clones and lacks some. The sample contains around 180,000 clones, roughly nine tenths of which appear only once. Source: blood, taken from a patient whose treatment included radiotherapy and nephrectomy. These receptors all stem from a woman aged 50 to 65 with renal cell carcinoma.

The chain combines TRBV2 with TRBJ1-2; no reliable D call. CDR3 length: 15 amino acids. The germline V gene has CDR1 SNHLY and CDR2 FYNNEI. The V end lost 3 bases, the J end lost 4 bases, and 15 bases lay between the germline ends. In DNA form, the CDR3 reads TGTGCCAGCAGTGATCTCACCGCCGGGTCCTATGGCTACACCTTC. Translated: CASSDLTAGSYGYTF.

This clone was found once. The V call is TRBV10-3, the J call TRBJ2-3; 8 nucleotides align to TRBD2. This CDR3 is built from 13 residues. V shed 4 bases, J shed 3 bases, and the junction held 0 bases outside the gene matches. CDR1 and CDR2 from the germline V gene are ENHRY and SYGVKD. CDR3 nucleotide sequence: TGTGCCATCAGTGGCGGGGGGACAGATACGCAGTATTTT. It yields the protein CAISGGGTDTQYF.

V is TRBV5-1 and J is TRBJ2-1; 11 bases line up with TRBD2. V lost 2 bases and J lost 9; bases outside the gene matches: 10. The CDR3 runs 16 residues. Germline-derived CDR1 and CDR2 are SGHRS and YFSETQ. In DNA, the CDR3 is TGCGCCAGCAGCTTACTAGCGGGGGCCCCCACCGGTGAGCAGTTCTTC. Translating gives CASSLLAGAPTGEQFF.

The gene calls are TRBV19 and TRBJ1-4; no clear D. CDR3 length: 13 amino acids. Between the trimmed V and J ends, which lost 7 bases and 7 bases, there was a span of 13 bases. Germline assignment: CDR1 LNHDA and CDR2 SQIVND (reference sequence). CDR3 amino acids: CASKRREGEKLFF. The CDR3 region has the DNA TGTGCCAGTAAGAGACGGGAGGGTGAAAAACTGTTTTTT.

This clone was seen more than once but under ten times. V and J are TRBV20-1 and TRBJ1-2, with D unresolved. The CDR3 spans 11 residues. Germline V gene sequence: CDR1 DFQATT, CDR2 SNEGSKA (reference sequence). The CDR3 DNA is TGCCGGGGAAACATGGACTATGGCTACACCTTC. Its translation is CRGNMDYGYTF.

J is TRBJ2-1 and V is TRBV6-1; tentatively, D is TRBD1 or TRBD2 (5 bases each). The germline V gene encodes CDR1 MNHNS and CDR2 SASEGT. The CDR3 is made up of 16 amino acids. The V end lost 3 bases, the J end lost 7 bases, and 19 bases lay between the germline ends. The CDR3 nucleotides read TGTGCCAGCAGTGAGCCGGGACGCCGAAAGGGGAATGAGCAGTTCTTC. Amino acids: CASSEPGRRKGNEQFF.

J is TRBJ1-5 and V is TRBV5-1; no firm D call. Trimming removed 0 bases from V and 4 bases from J, with 11 bases in between. The germline V gene has CDR1 SGHRS and CDR2 YFSETQ. CDR3 length equals 15 residues. DNA for the CDR3: TGCGCCAGCAGCTTGGAACCTACAGTGAATCAGCCCCAGCATTTT. This encodes CASSLEPTVNQPQHF.

The chain is built from TRBV11-2 and TRBJ2-1, with 9 positions matching TRBD1. Per the germline V gene, CDR1 is SGHAT and CDR2 is FQNNGV. J was trimmed by 8 bases and V by 5 bases; bases with no gene match: 10. The CDR3 contains 15 residues. CDR3 amino acids: CASSLGGQGGDEQFF. CDR3 coding DNA: TGTGCCAGCAGCCTAGGGGGACAGGGTGGCGATGAGCAGTTCTTC.

This chain uses TRBV5-6 with TRBJ2-3, with a possible D match to TRBD2 (5 bases). V lost 2 bases, J lost 0 bases, and 7 bases lay in between. In germline, CDR1 is SGHDT, CDR2 YYEEEE. This CDR3 spans 14 amino acids. The CDR3 coding sequence is TGTGCCAGCAGCTTAGGCGGGAGCACAGATACGCAGTATTTT. Protein product: CASSLGGSTDTQYF.

The chain is built from TRBV6-5 and TRBJ2-5, with unresolved D. V was clipped by 5 bases and J by 0 bases, with 10 bases between them. The CDR3 extends over 14 amino acids. Germline assignment: CDR1 MNHEY and CDR2 SVGAGI. CDR3 nucleotide sequence: TGTGCCAGCAGTCCCCCTGGAGACCAAGAGACCCAGTACTTC. It specifies CASSPPGDQETQYF.

V is TRBV6-6 and J is TRBJ1-2; D might be TRBD1 (6 bases). There are 16 residues in the CDR3. V was pared by 4 bases and J by 5 bases, with 20 bases between. Germline values: CDR1 MNHNY, CDR2 SVGAGI (reference sequence). The CDR3 nucleotides read TGTGCCAGCAGTTTCTCCCGGGACACGGCAGGGTATGGCTACACCTTC. It specifies CASSFSRDTAGYGYTF.

The chain employs TRBV5-1 and TRBJ2-1, with TRBD1 as a possible D gene (6 bases). The V and J ends lost 5 bases and 0 bases respectively, with 12 bases between them. Per germline, CDR1 SGHRS and CDR2 YFSETQ. The CDR3 length is 15 residues. The CDR3 region has the DNA TGCGCCAGCAGAGATACAGGGAGCTCCTACAATGAGCAGTTCTTC. Translation: CASRDTGSSYNEQFF.

This chain connects TRBV11-2 to TRBJ1-4, with a weak D call TRBD1 (6 bases). The CDR3 covers 15 residues. V was pared by 5 bases and J by 6 bases, with 16 bases between. CDR1 is SGHAT and CDR2 is FQNNGV in the germline V gene. This CDR3 is CASSAQGLVDEKLFF. The CDR3 coding sequence is TGTGCCAGCAGCGCTCAGGGGCTAGTAGATGAAAAACTGTTTTTT.

The rearrangement uses TRBV9 and TRBJ1-3; D is unclear. Germline V lookup: CDR1 SGDLS, CDR2 YYNGEE. V lost 1 base to trimming and J lost 9 bases, with 14 bases between them. The CDR3 spans 14 residues. For the CDR3, the DNA is TGTGCCAGCAGCGTATATTCGGCGGTGAGCACCATATATTTT. Amino acids: CASSVYSAVSTIYF.

This sequence joins TRBV12-5 and TRBJ1-1; D possibly corresponds to TRBD1 (6 bases). V was pared by 5 bases and J by 1 base, with 17 bases between. The CDR3 length is 16 residues. Germline-derived CDR1 and CDR2 are LGHNT and FRNRAP. The CDR3 sequence: CASGPPRGGGNTEAFF. CDR3 coding DNA: TGTGCTAGTGGTCCGCCGCGGGGAGGGGGGAACACTGAAGCTTTCTTT.

The chain recombines TRBV19 with TRBJ1-4; no clear D. The CDR3 extends over 16 amino acids. The germline CDR1 and CDR2 sequences are LNHDA and SQIVND (reference sequence). V dropped 11 bases and J dropped 7 bases, with 26 bases sitting between them. The CDR3 DNA reads TGTGCCTGTTCCTTAACCGCAAGGTCGTTGGTTGAAAAACTGTTTTTT. This gives the protein CACSLTARSLVEKLFF. Full variable domain (outside the CDR3, taken from reference TRBV19 and TRBJ1-4): DGGITQSPKYLFRKEGQNVTLSCEQNLNHDAMYWYRQDPGQGLRLIYYSQIVNDFQKGDIAEGYSVSREKKESFPLTVTSAQKNPTAFYLCACSLTARSLVEKLFFGSGTQLSVL.

This clone was detected only a few times. The chain carries TRBV6-5 and TRBJ1-6, with 7 bases identical to TRBD1. V was clipped by 2 bases and J by 14 bases; unmatched bases: 3. The CDR3 sequence is 12 residues long. CDR1 and CDR2 (germline): MNHEY, SVGAGI. The CDR3 loop is CASSYRTGTLHF. CDR3 coding DNA: TGTGCCAGCAGTTACCGGACAGGCACCCTCCACTTT.

The chain recombines TRBV2 with TRBJ2-3; the D gene is possibly TRBD2 (5 bases). Germline CDR1 reads SNHLY; CDR2 reads FYNNEI. The CDR3 spans 15 residues. V was shortened by 1 base and J by 6 bases, with 14 bases between the two germline ends. The CDR3: CASSEEGLRGDTQYF. The CDR3 coding sequence is TGTGCCAGCAGTGAAGAGGGTCTCCGAGGGGATACGCAGTATTTT.

This chain connects TRBV19 to TRBJ2-1, with D maybe TRBD1 (5 bases). Germline loops: CDR1 LNHDA, CDR2 SQIVND (reference sequence). The CDR3 is 15 amino acids. Trimming removed 3 bases from V and 4 bases from J, with 13 bases in between. The CDR3 region has the DNA TGTGCCAGTAGTATTGGACAAGGGATTTACAATGAGCAGTTCTTC. It is translated as CASSIGQGIYNEQFF.

The V and J genes are TRBV2 and TRBJ2-5; the match to TRBD2 covers 11 bases. The CDR3 consists of 14 residues. V lost 6 bases and J lost 3; bases outside the gene matches: 3. Germline values: CDR1 SNHLY, CDR2 FYNNEI. CDR3 protein: CASRGLAVEETQYF. The CDR3, as DNA: TGTGCCAGCAGGGGACTAGCGGTCGAAGAGACCCAGTACTTC.

The chain links TRBV18 to TRBJ1-5; D is uncertain. Germline CDR1 reads KGHSH; CDR2 reads LQKENI. The CDR3 length is 14 residues. The V end lost 1 base, the J end lost 2 bases, and 6 bases lay between the germline ends. The CDR3 DNA reads TGTGCCAGCTCACCACAGGGTGGCAATCAGCCCCAGCATTTT. The encoded protein is CASSPQGGNQPQHF. The full variable domain, its missing parts supplied by reference TRBV18 and TRBJ1-5, is NAGVMQNPRHLVRRRGQEARLRCSPMKGHSHVYWYRQLPEEGLKFMVYLQKENIIDESGMPKERFSAEFPKEGPSILRIQQVVRGDSAAYFCASSPQGGNQPQHFGDGTRLSIL.

J is TRBJ2-2 and V is TRBV19, with 7 bases fitting TRBD1. There are 17 residues in the CDR3. V trimming: 0 bases; J trimming: 2 bases; junction bases outside the gene matches: 6. CDR1 and CDR2 from the germline V gene are LNHDA and SQIVND (reference sequence). CDR3 sequence reads: CASSIDLGQLNTGELFF. The CDR3 bases are TGTGCCAGTAGTATAGATCTGGGACAGCTAAACACCGGGGAGCTGTTTTTT.